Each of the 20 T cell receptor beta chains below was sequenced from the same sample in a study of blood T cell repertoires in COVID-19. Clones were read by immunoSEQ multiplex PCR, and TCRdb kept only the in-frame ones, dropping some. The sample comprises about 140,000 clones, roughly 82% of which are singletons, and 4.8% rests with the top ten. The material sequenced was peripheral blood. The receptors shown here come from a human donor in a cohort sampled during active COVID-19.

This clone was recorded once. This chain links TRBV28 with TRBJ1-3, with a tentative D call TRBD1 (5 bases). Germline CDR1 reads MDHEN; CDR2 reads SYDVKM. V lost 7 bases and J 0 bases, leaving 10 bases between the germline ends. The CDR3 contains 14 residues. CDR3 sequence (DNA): TGTGCCAGCAAGCGACAGAACTCTGGAAACACCATATATTTT. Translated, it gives CASKRQNSGNTIYF.

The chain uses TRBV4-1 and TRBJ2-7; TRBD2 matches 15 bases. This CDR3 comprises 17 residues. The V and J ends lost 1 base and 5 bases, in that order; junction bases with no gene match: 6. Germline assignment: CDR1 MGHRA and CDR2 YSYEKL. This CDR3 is CASSQAGTSGGKDEQYF. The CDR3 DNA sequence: TGCGCCAGCAGCCAAGCCGGGACTAGCGGGGGGAAGGACGAGCAGTACTTC.

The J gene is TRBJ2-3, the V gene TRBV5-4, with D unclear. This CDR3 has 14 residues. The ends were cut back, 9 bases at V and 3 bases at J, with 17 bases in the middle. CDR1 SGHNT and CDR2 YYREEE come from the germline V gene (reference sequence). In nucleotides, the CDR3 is TGTGCCACCACGTCGGTCCAGGCAACAGATACGCAGTATTTT. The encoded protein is CATTSVQATDTQYF.

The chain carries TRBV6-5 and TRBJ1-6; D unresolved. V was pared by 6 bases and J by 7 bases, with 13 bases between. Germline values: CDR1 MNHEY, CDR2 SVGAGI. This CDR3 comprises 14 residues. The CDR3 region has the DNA TGTGCCAGCAGGGTCGTTGGAGCGAATTCACCCCTCCACTTT. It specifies CASRVVGANSPLHF.

CDR3 sequence (DNA): TGCAGCGTTGCTAGCGGGAGTGGTGGAGATACGCAGTATTTT. Protein sequence: CSVASGSGGDTQYF. The chain has TRBV29-1 and TRBJ2-3, with TRBD2 matching over 10 bases. CDR1 SQVTM and CDR2 ANQGSEA come from the germline V gene. The CDR3 has 14 amino acids. The junction had 6 bases not matched to a gene; V was cut back by 4 bases and J by 5 bases.

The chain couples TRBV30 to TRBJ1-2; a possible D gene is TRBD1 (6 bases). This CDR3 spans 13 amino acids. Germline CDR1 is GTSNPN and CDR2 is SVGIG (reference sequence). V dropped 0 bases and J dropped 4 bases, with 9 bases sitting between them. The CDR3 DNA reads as TGTGCCTGGAGTGTGCAGGGGTCCTATGGCTACACCTTC. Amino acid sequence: CAWSVQGSYGYTF.

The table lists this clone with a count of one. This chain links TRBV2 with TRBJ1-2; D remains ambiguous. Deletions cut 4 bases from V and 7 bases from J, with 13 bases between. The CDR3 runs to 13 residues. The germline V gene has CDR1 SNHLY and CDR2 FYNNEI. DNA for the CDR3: TGTGCCAGCAGTGTATCGGGTCGCAGTGGCTACACCTTC. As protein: CASSVSGRSGYTF.

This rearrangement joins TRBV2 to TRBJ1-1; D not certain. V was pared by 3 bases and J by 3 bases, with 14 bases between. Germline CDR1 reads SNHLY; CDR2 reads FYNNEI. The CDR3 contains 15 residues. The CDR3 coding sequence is TGTGCCAGCAGTGAGATCGAGGAAAACGACACTGAAGCTTTCTTT. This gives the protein CASSEIEENDTEAFF. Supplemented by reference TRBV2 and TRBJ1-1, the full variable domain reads EPEVTQTPSHQVTQMGQEVILRCVPISNHLYFYWYRQILGQKVEFLVSFYNNEISEKSEIFDDQFSVERPDGSNFTLKIRSTKLEDSAMYFCASSEIEENDTEAFFGQGTRLTVV.

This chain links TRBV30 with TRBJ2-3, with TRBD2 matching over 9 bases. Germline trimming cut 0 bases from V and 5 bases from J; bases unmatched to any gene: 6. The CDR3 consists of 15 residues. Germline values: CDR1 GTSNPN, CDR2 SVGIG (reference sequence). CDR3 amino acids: CAWSVGGGVGDTQYF. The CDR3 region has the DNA TGTGCCTGGAGTGTTGGCGGGGGGGTCGGAGATACGCAGTATTTT.

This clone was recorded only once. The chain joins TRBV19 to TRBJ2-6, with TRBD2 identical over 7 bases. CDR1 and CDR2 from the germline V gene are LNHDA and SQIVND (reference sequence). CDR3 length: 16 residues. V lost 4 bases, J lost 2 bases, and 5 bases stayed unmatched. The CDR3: CASSTLGLAGANVLTF. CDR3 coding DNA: TGTGCCAGTAGTACTTTAGGACTAGCTGGGGCCAACGTCCTGACTTTC.

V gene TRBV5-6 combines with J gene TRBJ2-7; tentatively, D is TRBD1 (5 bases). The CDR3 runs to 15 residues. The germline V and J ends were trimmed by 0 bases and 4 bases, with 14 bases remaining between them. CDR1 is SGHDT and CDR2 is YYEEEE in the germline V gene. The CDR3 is CASSLGGRAAYEQYV. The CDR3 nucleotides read TGTGCCAGCAGCTTGGGGGGCAGGGCTGCGTACGAGCAGTACGTC.

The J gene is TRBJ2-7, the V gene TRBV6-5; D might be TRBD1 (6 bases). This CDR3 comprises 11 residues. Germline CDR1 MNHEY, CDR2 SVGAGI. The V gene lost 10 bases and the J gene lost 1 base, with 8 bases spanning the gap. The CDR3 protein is CAIRGSYEQYF. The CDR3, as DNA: TGTGCCATAAGGGGGTCCTACGAGCAGTACTTC.

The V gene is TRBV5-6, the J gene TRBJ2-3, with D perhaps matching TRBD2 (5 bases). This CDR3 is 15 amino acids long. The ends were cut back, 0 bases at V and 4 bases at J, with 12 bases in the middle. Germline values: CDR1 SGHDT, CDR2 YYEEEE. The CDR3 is CASSLVGSGSDTQYF. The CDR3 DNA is TGTGCCAGCAGCTTGGTGGGGAGTGGGTCAGATACGCAGTATTTT. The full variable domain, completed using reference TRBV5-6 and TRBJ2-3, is DAGVTQSPTHLIKTRGQQVTLRCSPKSGHDTVSWYQQALGQGPQFIFQYYEEEERQRGNFPDRFSGHQFPNYSSELNVNALLLGDSALYLCASSLVGSGSDTQYFGPGTRLTVL.

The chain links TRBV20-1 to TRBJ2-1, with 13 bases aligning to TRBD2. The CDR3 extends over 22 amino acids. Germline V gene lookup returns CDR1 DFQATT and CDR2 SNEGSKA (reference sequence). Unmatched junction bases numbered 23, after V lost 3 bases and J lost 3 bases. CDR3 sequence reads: CSASRTSGSTTSTSLIYNEQFF. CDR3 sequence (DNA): TGCAGTGCTAGTAGGACTAGCGGGAGTACGACCTCCACCTCTTTAATCTACAATGAGCAGTTCTTC.

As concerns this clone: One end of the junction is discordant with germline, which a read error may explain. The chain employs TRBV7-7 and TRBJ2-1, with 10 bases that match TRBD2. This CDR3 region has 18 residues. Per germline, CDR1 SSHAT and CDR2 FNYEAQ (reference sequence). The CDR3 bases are TGTGCTAGCAGCTTAGGGCTAGCGGGAGCGGGCCCAGGCAATGAGCAGTTCTTC. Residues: CASSLGLAGAGPGNEQFF.

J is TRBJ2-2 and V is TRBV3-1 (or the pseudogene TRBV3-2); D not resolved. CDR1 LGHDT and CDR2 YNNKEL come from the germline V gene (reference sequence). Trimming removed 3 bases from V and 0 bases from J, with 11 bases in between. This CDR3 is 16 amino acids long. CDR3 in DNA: TGTGCCAGCAGCCAGGGCTACGCGCCGAACACCGGGGAGCTGTTTTTT. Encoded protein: CASSQGYAPNTGELFF.

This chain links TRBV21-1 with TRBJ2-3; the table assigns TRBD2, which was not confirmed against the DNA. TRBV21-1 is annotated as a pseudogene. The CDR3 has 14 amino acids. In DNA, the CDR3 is TGTGCCAGCAGCAAACGGGGTGGCACAGATACGCAGTATTTT. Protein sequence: CASSKRGGTDTQYF.

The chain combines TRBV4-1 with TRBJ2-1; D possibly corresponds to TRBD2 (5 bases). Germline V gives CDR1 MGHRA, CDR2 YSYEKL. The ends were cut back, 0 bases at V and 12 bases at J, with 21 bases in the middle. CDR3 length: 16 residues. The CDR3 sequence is CASSQDARTGVVGQFF. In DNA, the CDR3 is TGCGCCAGCAGCCAAGATGCAAGGACCGGGGTAGTGGGGCAGTTCTTC.

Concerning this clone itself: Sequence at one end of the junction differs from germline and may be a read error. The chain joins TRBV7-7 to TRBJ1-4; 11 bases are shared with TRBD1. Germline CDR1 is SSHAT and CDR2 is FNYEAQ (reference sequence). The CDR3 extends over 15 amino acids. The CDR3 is CASSPGQGAGEKLFF. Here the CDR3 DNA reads TGTGCTAGCAGCCCCGGACAGGGGGCAGGGGAAAAACTGTTTTTT.

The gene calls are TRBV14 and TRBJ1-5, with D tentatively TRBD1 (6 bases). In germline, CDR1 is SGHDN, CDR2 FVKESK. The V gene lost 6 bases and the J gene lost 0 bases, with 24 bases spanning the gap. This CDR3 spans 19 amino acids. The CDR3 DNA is TGTGCCAGCAGTACGAGAAACTGGGGGCCCTTTTATAGCAATCAGCCCCAGCATTTT. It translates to CASSTRNWGPFYSNQPQHF.